This record covers a single T cell receptor beta chain. The clone's antigen remains unknown. No per-base quality is available; no much larger clone lies one base away. These data originate in a study of T cell repertoires in cytomegalovirus infection (dated by TCRdb to about 2019). Study-level background: Recently identified HLA-C-restricted CMV epitopes, whose presentation resists viral immunomodulation, were targeted by peptide stimulations together with well-studied HLA-B-restricted epitopes. The HLA type of each donor mattered for the analysis, because public TCR beta signatures pointed to carriage of CMV infection along with the matching HLA type.

The treatment or condition label, as the study defines it: in vitro stimulation with specific CMV peptide epitopes to enrich CMV-specific T cells. Here is what the overall study found, with its caveats: Cumulative frequency of public TCR beta family members discriminated carriers of CMV infection plus the relevant HLA type in this cohort and an independent approximately 350-donor cohort. In the ex vivo response, HLA-C-restricted CMV-specific TCR beta clonotypes were dominant, and in two of eight donors the single most frequent clonotype came from this HLA-C-restricted group.

TCRdb lists the instrument as Illumina HiSeq 1500. TCRdb itself trimmed the public reads at Q25 with fastp, ran MiXCR and retained productive beta chains. A single entry per CDR3 protein holds the most common genes and DNA from its merged rows. In all, the sample holds about 920,000 distinct CDR3 sequences, and roughly 30% of those were seen once. Roughly 12% of the sample comes from the top ten. From the cysteine up to the phenylalanine, the CDR3 has a length of 14 residues. Kept here is only the CDR3 DNA, which spans 42 bases and is read in frame from base 1. The germline V and J ends show losses of 6 bases and 1 base respectively, and no gene match explains 1 base of the junction.

The sample was cultured CD8+ T cells from PBMCs, taken from culture after CMV antigen stimulation. The rearranged segments are TRBV12-3 or TRBV12-4 and TRBJ2-1, and 9 bases in between align with TRBD1. The receptor was isolated from a human donor in good health (CMV status not recorded). Some clones in this sample may be carry-over from other donors' samples. The DNA sequence is TGTGCCAGCAGCGGGACAGGGTCCTACAATGAGCAGTTCTTC. Translated, it gives CASSGTGSYNEQFF.